This T cell receptor (beta chain) was identified in a study of identical twins. Points from the study as a whole: Zero-insertion analyses could be partly confounded by invariant MAIT and iNKT cells.

TCRdb reprocessed the 5' RACE reads via MiXCR and lists one record per CDR3 protein. The sample includes roughly 750,000 distinct CDR3 sequences, roughly 20% of them seen just once. This clonotype showed up just a few times. The antigen is unknown. These same records also appear under a second study, on T cells expressing NK-cell markers.

Sequencing input: PBMCs. The sequence derives from a woman aged 18-30 years in good health.

CDR3 sequence: CASTGRLALFANTGELFF. DNA of the CDR3: TGTGCCAGCACAGGGAGACTAGCGCTGTTCGCGAACACCGGGGAGCTGTTTTTT. The gene calls are TRBV12-3 or TRBV12-4 and TRBJ2-2; the match to TRBD2 covers 8 bases. This CDR3 spans 18 amino acids. Germline trimming cut 7 bases from V and 0 bases from J; bases unmatched to any gene: 13.